This T cell receptor (beta chain) emerged from a study of human T cells and chemical hapten exposure. General study points: TCRs at high frequency, those above 1 in 1000, did not change with DPC sensitization. Donors' alopecia may make their immune response differ from healthy people's.

Each cDNA molecule in the library carried unique molecular identifiers. One entry per CDR3 protein, called by TCRdb with MiXCR from the RACE reads. This table has some 98,000 distinct CDR3 sequences, more than 10% appearing once. Trimming pared 4 bases from V and 5 bases from J, leaving 8 bases between. The germline V gene encodes CDR1 SQVTM and CDR2 ANQGSEA. The CDR3 is 11 amino acids. Described time point: pre-sensitization, week 0. Sample treatment: therapeutic diphenylcyclopropenone sensitization with weekly scalp DPC. This clonotype was counted at least ten times. As yet, its antigen is unknown. V usage is TRBV29-1 and J usage is TRBJ1-1, with D uncertain. The source was whole blood, collected in connection with sensitization to the hapten diphenylcyclopropenone (DPC). This sequence was found in a woman in her sixties or seventies with alopecia areata. Some clones in this sample may be carry-over from other donors' samples. CDR3 residues: CSVAVGTEAFF. In DNA, the CDR3 is TGCAGCGTTGCTGTGGGTACTGAAGCTTTCTTT.